This T cell receptor beta chain is from a study of T cells in Graves' hyperthyroidism and ophthalmopathy (dated by TCRdb to between 2019 and 2020). As for the study more broadly: Peripheral blood was collected at initial diagnosis, before any treatment. To identify TCR V-J signatures that set the groups apart, the researchers used a discovery cohort of about a hundred patients, made up of approximately 43 with Graves' ophthalmopathy and 57 with stable Graves' hyperthyroidism. An independent validation cohort of some 18 hyperthyroidism patients and about 16 patients who later progressed to ophthalmopathy tested prospective prediction of ophthalmopathy. The roughly 91 discovery patients were randomly divided into training and test sets at a 7:3 ratio. In more than five Graves' hyperthyroidism patients, the study also compared T-cell repertoires from thyroid tissue with T-cell repertoires from blood. After blood sampling, hyperthyroidism patients were treated with methimazole at a starting dose of 30 mg daily, and ophthalmopathy patients were treated with high-dose intravenous methylprednisolone. TCR Vbeta CDR3 sequencing of roughly 140 peripheral blood samples (over 40 ophthalmopathy, 75 to 85 hyperthyroidism and roughly 17 progressor patients) is reported in the paper. Beyond this particular receptor, the publication reports: Ophthalmopathy was separated from stable hyperthyroidism by a 13 V-J signature model, with 85% to 90% sensitivity and about 81% specificity obtained in cross-validation and 80%/75% obtained in testing. Sample size was not statistically predetermined, and investigators were not blinded to group allocation. Most expanded thyroid clonotypes (frequency above 0.001) were also found in blood, which suggests that blood repertoires may mirror thyroid immune responses. During validation, the model predicted progression to ophthalmopathy a median of around 7 months ahead of onset, with around 71% sensitivity and 72.22% specificity.

Per the germline V gene, SGHVS is the CDR1 and FQNEAQ is the CDR2. The CDR3 measures 14 amino acids from cysteine to phenylalanine. The sequence is cut down to CDR3 DNA, 42 bases in frame from base 1. V is cut by 2 bases and J by 3 bases, and the space between the germline ends is 10 bases. Amplification of TCR beta CDR3 regions was carried out from RNA transcripts. For the first round of RT-PCR on the TCR CDR3, the HTBI primer set was used together with the Qiagen OneStep RT-PCR kit. A second multiplex PCR round built the libraries, followed by size selection and purification. Paired-end sequencing of the libraries was performed with 100 bp reads on an Illumina HiSeq2000. As for the authors' bioinformatics: SOAPnuke was used to process the raw data, with reads discarded if the reads contained adapters or uncalled bases, had a mean Phred below 15, or lacked an exact constant-primer or identifier match. COPE v1.2.5 was used to merge high-quality paired reads, and clonotypes were defined as unique nucleotide sequences. MiTCR v1.1 was used to align clonotypes to the IMGT TRBV, TRBD and TRBJ reference segments. The analysis was restricted to V-J combinations with a frequency above 0.0001, which together covered 99.2% of the repertoires. The TCS score was defined as the ratio of F50 (clonal expansion) to E x V (chaos), calculated using BLOSUM62-based TCRdist between CDR3 peptides within each V-J. Welch's t-statistics and random forest reduced fewer than 600 V-J features to about 12, which were used in a naive Bayes classifier (R e1071). TCRdb reworked the public reads: Q25 trimming with fastp, MiXCR clone assembly, productive beta chains retained. Rows with a matching CDR3 protein are joined into one entry that keeps the most common DNA and genes. TCRdb assigned the V and J calls; the authors' analysis was not used. This sample is represented by fewer than 350,000 distinct CDR3 sequences; roughly 21% of them were singletons. Together, the top ten hold 50% of the sample.

Stable Graves' hyperthyroidism was defined as the absence of progression to ophthalmopathy over 18 months of follow-up. Hyperthyroidism patients were aged 18 to 65 years and newly diagnosed, with disease duration of less than 2 months. Exclusion was applied to patients with uncontrolled infections, other autoimmune diseases, pregnancy or lactation. Diagnoses were established on the basis of clinical symptoms, serum thyroxine and TRAb, thyroid ultrasound, and orbital computed tomography. Ficoll-Paque density gradient centrifugation was used to isolate PBMCs from around 10 ml of fresh peripheral blood. Total RNA was extracted with Trizol reagent, and quality was checked on an Agilent 2100 Bioanalyzer. A word on this clonotype: The target of this receptor is not known. No clone much larger than this one lies a single base away; base qualities are absent.

Recombination linked TRBV7-8 to TRBJ2-5; TRBD1 might be the D gene, on 6 matching bases. Material for sequencing was blood. This receptor was obtained from a woman between 45 and 65 years old with Graves' hyperthyroidism. The nucleotide sequence is given as TGTGCCAGCAGCTTACAGGGGACCGAAGAGACCCAGTACTTC. Its translation is CASSLQGTEETQYF.